This entry features one TCR beta chain sequence. This record belongs to a study of cytomegalovirus exposure and HLA in healthy donors. The study ran its PCR with 60 Vbeta and 13 Jbeta primers. Sequencing was performed with immunoSEQ multiplex PCR; in TCRdb, only in-frame clones are kept and a portion is missing. Altogether under 200,000 clones are present, 73% being singletons, with the ten largest covering roughly 1.9%. CDR1 and CDR2 (germline): SGHRS, YFSETQ. V lost 7 bases to trimming and J lost 2 bases, with 12 bases between them. CDR3 length equals 13 residues. This TCR derives from a woman in her twenties or thirties in good health and CMV-seronegative. Sequences were obtained from PBMCs. The gene calls are TRBV5-1 and TRBJ1-2; the D gene is possibly TRBD1 (5 bases). The CDR3 sequence is CASRQPTNYGYTF. The CDR3 nucleotides read TGCGCCAGCCGACAGCCAACCAACTATGGCTACACCTTC.